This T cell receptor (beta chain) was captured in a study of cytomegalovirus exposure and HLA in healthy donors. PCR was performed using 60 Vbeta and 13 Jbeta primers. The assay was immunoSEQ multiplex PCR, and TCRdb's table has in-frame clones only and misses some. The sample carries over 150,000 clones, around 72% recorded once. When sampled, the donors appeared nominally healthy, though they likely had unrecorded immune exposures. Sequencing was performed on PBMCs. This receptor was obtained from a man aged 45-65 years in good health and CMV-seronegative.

CDR3 bases: TGTGCCAGCAGAACCGGGACTCCCATCGGGGAGCTGTTTTTT. This gives the protein CASRTGTPIGELFF. The V and J genes are TRBV21-1 and TRBJ2-2; TRBD2, the D gene given by the table, was not confirmed from the DNA. TRBV21-1 is shown as a pseudogene. CDR3 length: 14 amino acids.